This T cell receptor (beta chain) was observed in a study of cytomegalovirus exposure and HLA in healthy donors (dated by TCRdb to about 2017). Turning to the overall study: According to a later analysis, one platform produced both the roughly 110 validation repertoires and the 666 repertoires of the first cohort. The study aimed to test whether signatures of past pathogen exposure could be identified by cataloging public T cell receptors. Along with the approximately 700-subject first cohort, a separate validation cohort of over a hundred different subjects was used. The study combined high-throughput TCR immunosequencing, statistical association of individual TCRs with disease status, and machine learning to predict cytomegalovirus infection status.

Counted from cysteine to phenylalanine, this CDR3 has 14 amino acids. The CDR3 DNA has 42 bases and is translated from base 1. V is pruned by 6 bases and J by 6 bases, leaving 10 bases of the junction without a gene match. CDR1 is given as SQVTM and CDR2 as ANQGSEA, both from the germline V gene. The donors were included in the validation cohort of roughly 120 subjects, a group kept apart from the roughly 670-subject first cohort. Libraries came from the immunoSEQ multiplex PCR assay. The study's own analysis went as follows. To diagnose cytomegalovirus status from the catalog of TCR beta chain sequences, a statistical classification framework was built. The source is immuneACCESS, and TCRdb retained only in-frame sequences with V and J called. Part of the clones is not carried over; for the studies checked, unresolved V genes explain less than half of this, and the remainder is unexplained. The V and J calls and clone size are taken from that table; D and trimming were inferred from the DNA. The sample table contains about 160,000 clones; only one count was recorded for 84% of them. The ten largest account for approximately 10% of the sample.

General study outcomes and caveats: The validation cohort had no HLA typing available for a later analysis, so co-occurrence within that cohort was assessed over all 130 or so repertoires. Across donors, most TCR sequences were observed very rarely, whereas some public TCRs were present in many individuals. In a later analysis, TCRs clustered in the first cohort were found to also tend to co-occur in the approximately 120 validation repertoires, with 94% of cluster scores above 0. The study listed 164 TCR beta chains as associated with cytomegalovirus. In both the original and validation cohorts, the classifier was reported to diagnose cytomegalovirus status with high specificity and sensitivity. In vitro tests confirmed that a few of the cytomegalovirus-associated TCR beta chains recognize cytomegalovirus antigens. According to the authors, the approach could potentially be generalized to other disease states and immunological phenotypes.

As regards this clone: The antigen it binds to is not known. No much larger clonotype is one base removed from it; base qualities were not supplied.

The sequence derives from a man aged 30-40 years in good health and CMV-seropositive. The chain couples TRBV29-1 to TRBJ2-2; 7 bases in between match TRBD1. The sequencing sample was made of PBMCs. The CDR3 protein: CSVSRRGRAGELFF. The nucleotide sequence reads as follows: TGCAGCGTCTCACGTAGGGGGCGGGCCGGGGAGCTGTTTTTT.